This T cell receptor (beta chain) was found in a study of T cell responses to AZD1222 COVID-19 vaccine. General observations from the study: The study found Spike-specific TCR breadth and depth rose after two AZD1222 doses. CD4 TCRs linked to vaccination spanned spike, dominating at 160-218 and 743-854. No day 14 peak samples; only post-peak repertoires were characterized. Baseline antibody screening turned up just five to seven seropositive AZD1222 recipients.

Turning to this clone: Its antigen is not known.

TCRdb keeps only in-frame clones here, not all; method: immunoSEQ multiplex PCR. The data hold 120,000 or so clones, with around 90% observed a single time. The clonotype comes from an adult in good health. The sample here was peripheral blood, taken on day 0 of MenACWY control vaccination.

CDR3 protein: CASSQGLAGALTDTQYF. CDR3 bases: TGTGCCAGCAGCCAAGGGCTAGCGGGGGCCCTCACAGATACGCAGTATTTT. The rearrangement joins TRBV4-2 to TRBJ2-3, with 10 positions matching TRBD2. Germline CDR1 reads LGHNA; CDR2 reads YNFKEQ. The CDR3 contains 17 residues. With V trimmed by 1 base and J by 2 bases, 6 bases remained unmatched.